The entry that follows covers one TCR beta chain sequence. These data come from a study of blood T cell repertoires in COVID-19. Sequencing was performed with immunoSEQ multiplex PCR; in TCRdb, only in-frame clones are kept and a portion is missing. Here the sample spans about 210,000 clones, over 75% being singletons. The ends were cut back, 2 bases at V and 5 bases at J, with 9 bases in the middle. Germline CDR1 is SGHTA and CDR2 is FQGTGA. There are 13 residues in the CDR3. This TCR was recovered from a man aged 25 to 40 in a cohort exposed to, infected with or recovered from COVID-19 (not recorded which). The sample consisted of PBMCs or T cells enriched from blood (not recorded which). The V gene is TRBV7-3, the J gene TRBJ2-5; D call uncertain. The CDR3 sequence: CASSLQFGETQYF. CDR3 coding DNA: TGTGCCAGCAGCTTACAGTTCGGGGAGACCCAGTACTTC. Looking up the rest from reference TRBV7-3 and TRBJ2-5 gives the full variable domain: GAGVSQTPSNKVTEKGKYVELRCDPISGHTALYWYRQSLGQGPEFLIYFQGTGAADDSGLPNDRFFAVRPEGSVSTLKIQRTERGDSAVYLCASSLQFGETQYFGPGTRLLVL.